The 20 T cell receptor beta chains below come from one sample, sequenced in a study of identical twins. TCRdb reprocessed the 5' RACE reads via MiXCR and lists one record per CDR3 protein. This table has about 520,000 distinct CDR3 sequences, less than 25% appearing once. The sample also formed part of further work on T cells expressing NK-cell markers.

Sample: CD4+ T cells sorted from blood. The receptor set was obtained from a young woman in good health.

This clonotype was seen once. At one boundary the junction diverges from the germline segment, which might be a read error. CDR3 protein: CARSLGPGNEQFF. The CDR3 nucleotides are TGTGCCAGGAGCTTGGGGCCTGGCAATGAGCAGTTCTTC. The J gene is TRBJ2-1, the V gene TRBV5-5, with a weak D call TRBD1 (5 bases). This CDR3 region has 13 residues. Germline CDR1 SGHKS, CDR2 YYEKEE (reference sequence).

The J gene is TRBJ1-1, the V gene TRBV5-1; TRBD1 agrees at 7 bases. Germline CDR1 reads SGHRS; CDR2 reads YFSETQ. CDR3 length: 14 amino acids. The trim removed 4 bases at V and 4 bases at J, leaving 7 bases unmatched. Here the CDR3 reads CASSALNRGTEAFF. The CDR3 DNA is TGCGCCAGCAGCGCCCTTAACAGGGGCACTGAAGCTTTCTTT. Based on the CDR3 plus reference TRBV5-1 and TRBJ1-1, the full variable domain is KAGVTQTPRYLIKTRGQQVTLSCSPISGHRSVSWYQQTPGQGLQFLFEYFSETQRNKGNFPGRFSGRQFSNSRSEMNVSTLELGDSALYLCASSALNRGTEAFFGQGTRLTVV.

The V and J genes are TRBV10-1 and TRBJ2-3; 7 nucleotides line up with TRBD2. The V gene's germline CDR1 is WNHNN and CDR2 SYGVQD (reference sequence). CDR3 length: 13 amino acids. The J segment lost 7 bases and the V segment lost 5 bases, leaving 6 bases of the junction unmatched. The CDR3 loop reads CASSQGSGNTQYF. Written as DNA, the CDR3 is TGCGCCAGCAGTCAGGGCAGCGGGAATACGCAGTATTTT.

V is TRBV7-9 and J is TRBJ2-3; maybe TRBD2 (6 bases). The CDR3 covers 15 residues. Trimming pared 3 bases from V and 2 bases from J, leaving 12 bases between. CDR1 SEHNR and CDR2 FQNEAQ come from the germline V gene (reference sequence). For the CDR3, the DNA is TGTGCCAGCAGCTTCCCTCCGCGGGACACAGATACGCAGTATTTT. Translated: CASSFPPRDTDTQYF.

This chain connects TRBV3-1 to TRBJ2-1, with 7 bases matching TRBD2. V dropped 6 bases and J dropped 4; count of bases not matched to a gene: 12. CDR3 length equals 16 residues. In germline, CDR1 is LGHDT, CDR2 YNNKEL (reference sequence). The CDR3 DNA is TGTGCCAGCAGACTGATTGGCGGGGGTGGTTACAATGAGCAGTTCTTC. It yields the protein CASRLIGGGGYNEQFF.

The chain links TRBV7-2 to TRBJ1-1; D perhaps matches TRBD1 (5 bases). The length of the CDR3 is 13 residues. Deletions cut 5 bases from V and 5 bases from J, with 12 bases between. The germline V gene encodes CDR1 SGHTA and CDR2 FQGNSA. This chain's CDR3 is CASSLPGRTEAFF. CDR3 nucleotide sequence: TGTGCCAGCAGCCTCCCAGGGAGGACTGAAGCTTTCTTT.

This clonotype was detected ten times or more. CDR3 sequence reads: CASSLEADNEQFF. CDR3 sequence (DNA): TGTGCCAGCAGCTTAGAAGCGGACAATGAGCAGTTCTTC. The rearrangement links TRBV7-9 to TRBJ2-1; possibly TRBD2 for D (5 bases). The V end lost 1 base, the J end lost 5 bases, and 6 bases lay between the germline ends. This CDR3 has 13 amino acids. Germline CDR1 reads SEHNR; CDR2 reads FQNEAQ (reference sequence).

V and J are TRBV5-1 and TRBJ2-3; either TRBD1 or TRBD2 may supply D (5 bases each). The germline V gene encodes CDR1 SGHRS and CDR2 YFSETQ. V was cut by 2 bases and J by 5 bases, with 18 bases left in between. The CDR3 extends over 16 amino acids. The CDR3 nucleotides are TGCGCCAGCAGCTTTTCAGGGATTTGGGGGAGAGATACGCAGTATTTT. This gives the protein CASSFSGIWGRDTQYF.

This chain uses TRBV29-1 with TRBJ2-3, with TRBD2 matching 11 bases. The CDR3 spans 15 residues. The germline V gene has CDR1 SQVTM and CDR2 ANQGSEA. The trim removed 7 bases at V and 3 bases at J, leaving 9 bases unmatched. CDR3 in DNA: TGCAGCGGGTATAGCGGGGGGGCCCGGACAGATACGCAGTATTTT. Protein sequence: CSGYSGGARTDTQYF.

V usage is TRBV12-3 or TRBV12-4 and J usage is TRBJ1-3; tentative D call: TRBD1 (5 bases). The germline V and J ends were trimmed by 2 bases and 6 bases, with 8 bases remaining between them. This CDR3 is built from 13 residues. The DNA of the CDR3 is TGTGCCAGCAGTTTAACGGGGGAAAACACCATATATTTT. Amino acid sequence: CASSLTGENTIYF.

The chain recombines TRBV7-2 with TRBJ2-4; tentatively, D is TRBD1 (5 bases). The CDR3 runs 16 residues. Looked up from germline, CDR1 is SGHTA and CDR2 is FQGNSA. Trimming took off 1 base at V and 6 bases at J, with 16 bases between the two ends. For the CDR3, the DNA is TGTGCCAGCAGCTTAGGGTCCCGGACACCCTCAAACATTCAGTACTTC. This codes for CASSLGSRTPSNIQYF.

In this sample, this clonotype turned up many times. The chain combines TRBV29-1 with TRBJ1-5; TRBD1 matches at 7 bases. This CDR3 is 14 amino acids long. V shed 4 bases and J 8 bases; nucleotides not matched to a gene: 11. CDR1 and CDR2 (germline): SQVTM, ANQGSEA. CDR3 region: CSVASAGGREPQHF. Here the CDR3 DNA reads TGCAGCGTTGCCTCGGCAGGGGGTAGGGAGCCCCAGCATTTT.

This clonotype has only a few counts. The CDR3 reads CSAREHGNKETQYF. CDR3 DNA sequence: TGCAGTGCTAGGGAACACGGAAACAAAGAGACCCAGTACTTC. The chain is built from TRBV20-1 and TRBJ2-5; D unresolved. V was pared by 3 bases and J by 3 bases, with 14 bases between. The CDR3 has 14 amino acids. The germline V gene has CDR1 DFQATT and CDR2 SNEGSKA (reference sequence).

This clonotype was counted between two and nine times. The chain is built from TRBV27 and TRBJ2-2, with a tentative D call TRBD1 (6 bases). V lost 6 bases to trimming and J lost 2 bases, with 7 bases between them. Germline V gene lookup returns CDR1 MNHEY and CDR2 SMNVEV (reference sequence). CDR3 size: 13 residues. The CDR3 sequence: CASRDSNTGELFF. The CDR3 region has the DNA TGTGCCAGCAGGGACAGTAACACCGGGGAGCTGTTTTTT.

The genes are TRBV7-9 and TRBJ2-5, with D possibly matching TRBD2 (5 bases). The CDR3 runs 11 residues. Per the germline V gene, CDR1 is SEHNR and CDR2 is FQNEAQ (reference sequence). V lost 11 bases and J lost 0, with 7 bases in between. The CDR3 spells CAFGDQETQYF. CDR3 in DNA: TGTGCCTTCGGGGACCAAGAGACCCAGTACTTC.

The chain carries TRBV6-2 or TRBV6-3 and TRBJ2-1, with 9 bases identical to TRBD2. The CDR3 totals 14 residues. Germline-derived CDR1 and CDR2 are MNHEY and SVGEGT. The ends lost 4 bases at V and 9 bases at J; junction bases unmatched: 7. This CDR3 is CASSSIAGVGEQFF. The CDR3, as DNA: TGTGCCAGCAGTTCAATAGCGGGAGTGGGTGAGCAGTTCTTC.

The V and J genes are TRBV5-1 and TRBJ2-5; a possible D gene is TRBD2 (6 bases). The V end lost 0 bases, the J end lost 4 bases, and 10 bases lay between the germline ends. CDR1 and CDR2 (germline): SGHRS, YFSETQ. This CDR3 region has 14 residues. The CDR3 DNA is TGCGCCAGCAGCTTGGTTTGGGGAGGAGAGACCCAGTACTTC. This gives the protein CASSLVWGGETQYF.

This clonotype was recorded at least ten times. The rearrangement uses TRBV7-2 and TRBJ2-3; 8 bases agree with TRBD2. This CDR3 contains 16 residues. The V segment lost 4 bases and the J segment 4 bases; nucleotides outside the gene matches: 10. In germline, CDR1 is SGHTA, CDR2 FQGNSA. CDR3 DNA: TGTGCCAGCAGCTGGACCGGGACTAGTGAAGCAGATACGCAGTATTTT. Protein sequence: CASSWTGTSEADTQYF.

This sequence joins TRBV5-1 and TRBJ1-4, with D unclear. V gave up 5 bases and J gave up 8 bases, with 13 bases separating them. CDR3 length: 13 residues. Germline V gene lookup returns CDR1 SGHRS and CDR2 YFSETQ. The CDR3 coding sequence is TGCGCCAGCAGTCCAGGAGTTGGAGAAAAACTGTTTTTT. Its protein is CASSPGVGEKLFF.

Only a few counts were recorded for this clonotype. This chain joins TRBV15 and TRBJ2-7; D is unclear. Looked up from germline, CDR1 is LNHNV and CDR2 is YYDKDF (reference sequence). The CDR3 has 15 residues. The ends were cut back, 0 bases at V and 2 bases at J, with 11 bases in the middle. The CDR3 DNA reads as TGTGCCACCAGCAGAGATCATTCTGGTACCTACGAGCAGTACTTC. This gives the protein CATSRDHSGTYEQYF.